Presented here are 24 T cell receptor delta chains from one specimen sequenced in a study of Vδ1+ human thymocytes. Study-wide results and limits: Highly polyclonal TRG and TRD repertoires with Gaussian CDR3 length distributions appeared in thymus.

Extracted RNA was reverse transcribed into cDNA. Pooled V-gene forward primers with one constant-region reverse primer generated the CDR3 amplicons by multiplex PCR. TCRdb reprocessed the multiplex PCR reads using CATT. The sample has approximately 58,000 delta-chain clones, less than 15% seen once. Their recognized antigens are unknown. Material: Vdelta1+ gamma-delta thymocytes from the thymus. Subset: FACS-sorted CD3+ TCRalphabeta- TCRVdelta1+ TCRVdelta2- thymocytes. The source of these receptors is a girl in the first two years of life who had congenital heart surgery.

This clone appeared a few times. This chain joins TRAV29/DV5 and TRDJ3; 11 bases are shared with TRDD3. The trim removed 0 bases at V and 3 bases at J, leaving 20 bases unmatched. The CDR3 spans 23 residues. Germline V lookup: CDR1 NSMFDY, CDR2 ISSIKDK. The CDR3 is CAASASPTLKYWGIIWDTRQMFF. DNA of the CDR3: TGTGCAGCAAGCGCGTCTCCTACGTTGAAGTACTGGGGGATAATCTGGGACACCCGACAGATGTTTTTC.

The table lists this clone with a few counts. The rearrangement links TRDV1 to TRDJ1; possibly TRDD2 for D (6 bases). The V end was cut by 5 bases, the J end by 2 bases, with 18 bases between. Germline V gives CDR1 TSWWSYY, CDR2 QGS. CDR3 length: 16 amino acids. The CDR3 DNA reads TGTGCTCTTGGGAGGTCTTCCTTGCCTGTGACCGATAAACTCATCTTT. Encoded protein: CALGRSSLPVTDKLIF.

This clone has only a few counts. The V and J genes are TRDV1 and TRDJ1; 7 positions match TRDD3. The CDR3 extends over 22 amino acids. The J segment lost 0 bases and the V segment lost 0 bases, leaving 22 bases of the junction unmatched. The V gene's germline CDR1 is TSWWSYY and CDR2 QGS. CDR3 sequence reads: CALGELFHRGYILGMYTDKLIF. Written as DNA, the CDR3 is TGTGCTCTTGGGGAACTCTTTCACAGGGGATATATACTGGGGATGTACACCGATAAACTCATCTTT.

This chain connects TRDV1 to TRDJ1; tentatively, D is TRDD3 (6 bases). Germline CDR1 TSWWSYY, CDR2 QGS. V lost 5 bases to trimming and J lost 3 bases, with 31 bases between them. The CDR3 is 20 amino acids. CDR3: CALGRPSKVDTLGGADKLIF. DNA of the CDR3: TGTGCTCTTGGGCGGCCTTCAAAGGTTGATACGCTTGGTGGGGCCGATAAACTCATCTTT.

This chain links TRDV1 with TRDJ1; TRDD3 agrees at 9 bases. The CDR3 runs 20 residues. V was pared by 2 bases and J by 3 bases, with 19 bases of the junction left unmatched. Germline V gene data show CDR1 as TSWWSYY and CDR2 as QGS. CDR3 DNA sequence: TGTGCTCTTGGGGAATGCCCCCCCGTCTGGGGGATGGTGTTCGCCGATAAACTCATCTTT. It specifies CALGECPPVWGMVFADKLIF.

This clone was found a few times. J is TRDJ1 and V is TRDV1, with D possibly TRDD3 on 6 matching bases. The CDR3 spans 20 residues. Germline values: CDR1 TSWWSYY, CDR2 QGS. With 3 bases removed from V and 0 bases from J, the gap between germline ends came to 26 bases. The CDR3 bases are TGTGCTCTTGGGGAGCCGCCTACGGCGAGGGGGACCGCGTACACCGATAAACTCATCTTT. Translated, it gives CALGEPPTARGTAYTDKLIF.

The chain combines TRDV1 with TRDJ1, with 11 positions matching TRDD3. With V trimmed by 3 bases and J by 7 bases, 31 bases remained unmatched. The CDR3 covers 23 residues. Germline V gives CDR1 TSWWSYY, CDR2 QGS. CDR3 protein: CALGDSNLAFQAHLGDTYGKLIF. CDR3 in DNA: TGTGCTCTTGGGGACTCTAATTTGGCCTTCCAAGCGCATCTGGGGGATACCTACGGTAAACTCATCTTT.

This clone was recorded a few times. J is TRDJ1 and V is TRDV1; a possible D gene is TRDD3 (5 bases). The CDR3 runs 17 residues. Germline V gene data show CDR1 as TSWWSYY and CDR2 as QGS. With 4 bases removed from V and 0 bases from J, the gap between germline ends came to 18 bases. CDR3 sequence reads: CALGGHAGGLYTDKLIF. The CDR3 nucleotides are TGTGCTCTTGGGGGACATGCGGGGGGCCTCTACACCGATAAACTCATCTTT.

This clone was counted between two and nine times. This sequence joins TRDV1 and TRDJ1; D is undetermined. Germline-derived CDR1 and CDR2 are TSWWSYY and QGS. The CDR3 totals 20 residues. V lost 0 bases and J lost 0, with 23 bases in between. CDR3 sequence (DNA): TGTGCTCTTGGGGAACTAGTCCAGAAACGAGCTGGCCTCTACACCGATAAACTCATCTTT. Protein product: CALGELVQKRAGLYTDKLIF.

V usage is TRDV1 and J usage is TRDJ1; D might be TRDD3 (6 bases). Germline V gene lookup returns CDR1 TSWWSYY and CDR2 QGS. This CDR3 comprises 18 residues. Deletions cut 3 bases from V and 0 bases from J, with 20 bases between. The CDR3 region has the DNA TGTGCTCTTGGGGACCCCGCTGGGGATGGGACGTACACCGATAAACTCATCTTT. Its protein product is CALGDPAGDGTYTDKLIF.

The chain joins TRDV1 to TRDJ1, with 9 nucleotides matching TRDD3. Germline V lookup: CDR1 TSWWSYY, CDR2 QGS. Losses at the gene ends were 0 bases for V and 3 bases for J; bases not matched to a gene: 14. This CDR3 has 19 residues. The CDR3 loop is CALGELECGLTGGADKLIF. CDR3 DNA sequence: TGTGCTCTTGGGGAACTAGAATGCGGACTTACTGGGGGAGCCGATAAACTCATCTTT.

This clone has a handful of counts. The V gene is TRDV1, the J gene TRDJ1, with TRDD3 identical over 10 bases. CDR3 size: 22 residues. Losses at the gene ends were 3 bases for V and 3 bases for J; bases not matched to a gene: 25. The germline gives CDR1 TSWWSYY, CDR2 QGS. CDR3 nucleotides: TGTGCTCTTGGGGACCACCCACCCCCGTCCCTTACTGGGGGATCGGGGGCCGATAAACTCATCTTT. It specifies CALGDHPPPSLTGGSGADKLIF.

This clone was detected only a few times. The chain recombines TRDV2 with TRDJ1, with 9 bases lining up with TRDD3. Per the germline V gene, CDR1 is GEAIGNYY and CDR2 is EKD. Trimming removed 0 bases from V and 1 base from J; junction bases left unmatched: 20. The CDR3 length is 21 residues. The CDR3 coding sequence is TGTGCCTGTGACACCGGAGCTAAGCGTAAGGTACTGGGGGACCTCACCGATAAACTCATCTTT. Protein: CACDTGAKRKVLGDLTDKLIF.

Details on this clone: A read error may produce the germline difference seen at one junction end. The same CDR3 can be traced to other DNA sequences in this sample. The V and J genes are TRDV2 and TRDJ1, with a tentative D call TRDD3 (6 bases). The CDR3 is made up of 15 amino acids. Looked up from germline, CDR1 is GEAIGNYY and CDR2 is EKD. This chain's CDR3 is CACDTGGEYTDKLIF. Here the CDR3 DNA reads TGTGCCTGTGACACGGGGGGGGAATACACTGATAAACTCATCTTT.

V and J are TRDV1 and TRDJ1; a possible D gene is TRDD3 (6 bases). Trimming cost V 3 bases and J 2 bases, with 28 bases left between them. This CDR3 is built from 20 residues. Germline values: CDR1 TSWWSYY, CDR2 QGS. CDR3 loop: CALGDATFFPTGGDTDKLIF. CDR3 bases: TGTGCTCTTGGGGACGCAACGTTCTTTCCGACAGGTGGGGATACCGATAAACTCATCTTT.

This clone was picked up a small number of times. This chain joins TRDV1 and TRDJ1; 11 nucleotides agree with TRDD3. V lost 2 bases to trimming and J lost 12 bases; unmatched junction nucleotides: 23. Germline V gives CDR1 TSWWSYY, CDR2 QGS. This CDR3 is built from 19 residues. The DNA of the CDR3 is TGTGCTCTTGGGGAAAGAGGGAGGTTCCCGCGGGATTACTGGGGGATAGTCATCTTT. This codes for CALGERGRFPRDYWGIVIF.

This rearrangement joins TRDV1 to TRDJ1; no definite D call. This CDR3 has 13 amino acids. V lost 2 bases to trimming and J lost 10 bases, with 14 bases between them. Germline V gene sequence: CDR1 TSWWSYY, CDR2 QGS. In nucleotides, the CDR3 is TGTGCTCTTGGGGAAGCCCGCTCGACGGGACTCATCTTT. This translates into CALGEARSTGLIF.

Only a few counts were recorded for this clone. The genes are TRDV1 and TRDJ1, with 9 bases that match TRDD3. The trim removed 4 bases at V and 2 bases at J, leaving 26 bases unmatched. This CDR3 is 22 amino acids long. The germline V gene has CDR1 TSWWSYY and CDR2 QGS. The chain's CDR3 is CALGARLPRPTGGLELTDKLIF. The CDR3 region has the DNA TGTGCTCTTGGGGCACGCCTTCCCCGCCCTACTGGGGGACTCGAACTAACCGATAAACTCATCTTT.

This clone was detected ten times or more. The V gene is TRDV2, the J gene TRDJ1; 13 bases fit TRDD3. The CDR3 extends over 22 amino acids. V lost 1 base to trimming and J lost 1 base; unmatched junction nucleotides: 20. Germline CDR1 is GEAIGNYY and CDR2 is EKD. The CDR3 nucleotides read TGTGCCTGTGACACTCCTTACGAACCCCTACTGGGGGATACGACGGTCACCGATAAACTCATCTTT. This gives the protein CACDTPYEPLLGDTTVTDKLIF.

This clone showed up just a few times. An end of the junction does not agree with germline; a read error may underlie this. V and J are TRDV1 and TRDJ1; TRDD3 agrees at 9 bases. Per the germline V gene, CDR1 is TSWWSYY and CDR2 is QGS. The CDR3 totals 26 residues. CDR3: CALGVPGLPSWRALGDTPLYTDKLIF. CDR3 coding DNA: TGTGCTCTTGGGGTTCCCGGCCTTCCCAGCTGGAGGGCCTTAGGGGATACGCCCTTGTACACCGATAAACTCATCTTC.

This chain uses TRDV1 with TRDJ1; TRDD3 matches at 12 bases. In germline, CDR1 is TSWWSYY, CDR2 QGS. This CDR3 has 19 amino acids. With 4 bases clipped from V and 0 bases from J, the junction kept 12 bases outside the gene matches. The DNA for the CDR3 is TGTGCTCTTGGGGTCGTCTCTTCCTACTGGGGGATACACACCGATAAACTCATCTTT. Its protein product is CALGVVSSYWGIHTDKLIF.

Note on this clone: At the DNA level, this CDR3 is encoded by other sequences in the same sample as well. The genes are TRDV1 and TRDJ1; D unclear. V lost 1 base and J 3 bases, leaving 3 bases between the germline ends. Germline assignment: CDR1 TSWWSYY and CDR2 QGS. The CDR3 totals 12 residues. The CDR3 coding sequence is TGTGCTCTTGGGGAACCCCCCGATAAACTCATCTTT. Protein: CALGEPPDKLIF.

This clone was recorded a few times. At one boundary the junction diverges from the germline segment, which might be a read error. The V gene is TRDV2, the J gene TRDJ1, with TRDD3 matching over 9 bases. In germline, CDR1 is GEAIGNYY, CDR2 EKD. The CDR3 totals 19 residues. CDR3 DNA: TGTTCCTGTCGAAAATTTTACTGGGGGACACCCCTCGGCACCGATAAACTCATCTTT. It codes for CSCRKFYWGTPLGTDKLIF.

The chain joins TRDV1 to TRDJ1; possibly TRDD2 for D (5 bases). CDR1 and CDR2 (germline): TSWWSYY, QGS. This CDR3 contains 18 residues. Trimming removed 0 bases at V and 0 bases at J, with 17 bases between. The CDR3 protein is CALGELGPKALYTDKLIF. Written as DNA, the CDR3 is TGTGCTCTTGGGGAACTAGGTCCTAAGGCGCTTTACACCGATAAACTCATCTTT.